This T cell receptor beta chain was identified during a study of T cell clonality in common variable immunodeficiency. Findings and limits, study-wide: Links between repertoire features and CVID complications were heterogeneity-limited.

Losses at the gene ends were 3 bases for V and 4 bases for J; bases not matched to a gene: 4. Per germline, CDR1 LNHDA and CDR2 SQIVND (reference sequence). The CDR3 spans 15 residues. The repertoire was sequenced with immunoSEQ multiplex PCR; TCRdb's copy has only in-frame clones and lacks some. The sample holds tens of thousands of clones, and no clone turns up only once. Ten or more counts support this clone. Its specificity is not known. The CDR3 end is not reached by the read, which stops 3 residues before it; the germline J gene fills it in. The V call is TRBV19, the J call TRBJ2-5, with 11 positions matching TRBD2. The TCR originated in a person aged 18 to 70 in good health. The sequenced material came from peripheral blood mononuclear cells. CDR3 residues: CASSMILAGVETQYF. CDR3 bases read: TGTGCCAGTAGTATGATACTAGCGGGAGTAGAGACC.